The 17 T cell receptor beta chains listed next were all sequenced from one sample in a study of shared clonotypes between healthy human individuals. Produced via immunoSEQ multiplex PCR; TCRdb's table is partial and in-frame only. The profile shows millions of clones, 80% to 95% of them singletons. The sequencing input was naive CD4+ T cells from PBMCs. Subset meaning: CD45RA+ positively selected. Every receptor here comes from a man between 18 and 29 years old in good health. Some clones in this sample may be carry-over from other donors' samples.

The J gene is TRBJ2-2, the V gene TRBV11-3; perhaps TRBD1 as D (5 bases). Germline values: CDR1 SGHNT, CDR2 YENEEA. CDR3 length: 15 residues. Trimming pared 5 bases from V and 5 bases from J, leaving 15 bases between. CDR3 in amino acids: CASSPGQGWTGELFF. CDR3 coding DNA: TGTGCCAGCAGCCCAGGTCAGGGCTGGACCGGGGAGCTGTTTTTT.

This rearrangement joins TRBV2 to TRBJ1-5; D is unclear. CDR3 length: 13 residues. V was cut by 5 bases and J by 1 base, with 6 bases left in between. CDR1 and CDR2 (germline): SNHLY, FYNNEI. DNA of the CDR3: TGTGCCAGCAGTAGTGACAGCAATCAGCCCCAGCATTTT. It specifies CASSSDSNQPQHF. The entire variable domain, with the rest obtained from reference TRBV2 and TRBJ1-5, is as follows: EPEVTQTPSHQVTQMGQEVILRCVPISNHLYFYWYRQILGQKVEFLVSFYNNEISEKSEIFDDQFSVERPDGSNFTLKIRSTKLEDSAMYFCASSSDSNQPQHFGDGTRLSIL.

The V gene is TRBV7-9, the J gene TRBJ2-1, with 8 bases fitting TRBD1. The CDR3 sequence is 14 residues long. From germline, CDR1 is SEHNR and CDR2 FQNEAQ (reference sequence). V was pared by 6 bases and J by 8 bases, with 9 bases of the junction left unmatched. DNA for the CDR3: TGTGCCAGCAGGAGACAGGGGCCCAGCGATGAGCAGTTCTTC. The encoded protein is CASRRQGPSDEQFF.

The J gene is TRBJ1-4, the V gene TRBV7-9; D may be TRBD1 (6 bases). The V gene lost 4 bases and the J gene lost 3 bases, with 15 bases spanning the gap. This CDR3 comprises 16 residues. Germline CDR1 reads SEHNR; CDR2 reads FQNEAQ (reference sequence). DNA for the CDR3: TGTGCCAGCAGCTGGGGGCTCGAGGGGGCTAATGAAAAACTGTTTTTT. Translated: CASSWGLEGANEKLFF.

The chain has TRBV5-1 and TRBJ2-1; weak D call: TRBD2 (5 bases). This CDR3 is built from 16 residues. Trimming shortened V by 4 bases and J by 4 bases, and 18 bases separated the two germline ends. Germline V gives CDR1 SGHRS, CDR2 YFSETQ. In DNA form, the CDR3 reads TGCGCCAGCAGCGAGAACGAGGCGGGCGCATACAATGAGCAGTTCTTC. Protein product: CASSENEAGAYNEQFF.

The chain couples TRBV29-1 to TRBJ2-2; D call uncertain. Between the trimmed V and J ends, which lost 7 bases and 1 base, there was a span of 10 bases. The CDR3 length is 13 residues. CDR1 is SQVTM and CDR2 is ANQGSEA in the germline V gene. CDR3 residues: CSAAPRNTGELFF. CDR3 sequence (DNA): TGCAGCGCTGCCCCGAGGAACACCGGGGAGCTGTTTTTT.

This clone was recorded only once. This rearrangement joins TRBV5-8 to TRBJ1-2, with TRBD1 identical over 8 bases. The CDR3 covers 16 residues. Germline lookup yields CDR1 SGHTS and CDR2 YDEGEE. Losses at the gene ends were 3 bases for V and 2 bases for J; bases not matched to a gene: 9. The CDR3 region is CASSWETGGRNYGYTF. CDR3 DNA: TGTGCCAGCAGCTGGGAAACAGGGGGGCGGAACTATGGCTACACCTTC.

This clone appeared a single time. V is TRBV10-3 and J is TRBJ2-5; D perhaps matches TRBD2 (5 bases). This CDR3 has 12 amino acids. V was pared by 5 bases and J by 4 bases, with 8 bases between. CDR1 ENHRY and CDR2 SYGVKD come from the germline V gene. Here the CDR3 DNA reads TGTGCCATCAGTTCGAGCGGAGAGACCCAGTACTTC. Translating gives CAISSSGETQYF.

The genes are TRBV15 and TRBJ2-2; possibly TRBD1 for D (5 bases). The ends were cut back, 4 bases at V and 4 bases at J, with 13 bases in the middle. CDR3 size: 15 residues. Germline values: CDR1 LNHNV, CDR2 YYDKDF (reference sequence). Here the CDR3 reads CATSTRTRATGELFF. CDR3 DNA sequence: TGTGCCACCAGCACCAGGACACGGGCCACCGGGGAGCTGTTTTTT.

The chain carries TRBV5-4 and TRBJ1-2, with a possible D match to TRBD1 (5 bases). The CDR3 contains 14 residues. Trimming took 6 bases from V and 5 from J, leaving 17 bases between them. Germline-derived CDR1 and CDR2 are SGHNT and YYREEE (reference sequence). CDR3 nucleotide sequence: TGTGCCAGCACCCGGGGGGACGGTGGATATGGCTACACCTTC. It encodes CASTRGDGGYGYTF. Based on the CDR3 plus reference TRBV5-4 and TRBJ1-2, the full variable domain is ETGVTQSPTHLIKTRGQQVTLRCSSQSGHNTVSWYQQALGQGPQFIFQYYREEENGRGNFPPRFSGLQFPNYSSELNVNALELDDSALYLCASTRGDGGYGYTFGSGTRLTVV.

The chain couples TRBV5-1 to TRBJ2-2, with D hard to call. V lost 0 bases, J lost 1 base, and 10 bases lay in between. Germline V gives CDR1 SGHRS, CDR2 YFSETQ. This CDR3 region has 16 residues. The CDR3 spells CASSLVVRENTGELFF. CDR3 bases: TGCGCCAGCAGCTTGGTTGTCAGAGAGAACACCGGGGAGCTGTTTTTT.

The V gene is TRBV28, the J gene TRBJ2-7; 7 bases line up with TRBD1. Trimming at V came to 7 bases and at J to 0 bases, leaving 6 bases not matched to a gene. The CDR3 has 14 amino acids. In germline, CDR1 is MDHEN, CDR2 SYDVKM. For the CDR3, the DNA is TGTGCCAGCAACTCGGACAGGAGCTCCTACGAGCAGTACTTC. Its protein is CASNSDRSSYEQYF.

The V and J genes are TRBV19 and TRBJ1-5, with 7 bases that match TRBD1. The J segment lost 6 bases and the V segment lost 10 bases, leaving 9 bases of the junction unmatched. The CDR3 contains 13 residues. Germline V gene sequence: CDR1 LNHDA, CDR2 SQIVND (reference sequence). The chain's CDR3 is CANNRQGLQPQHF. The CDR3 nucleotides read TGTGCCAATAATAGACAGGGACTTCAGCCCCAGCATTTT.

This clone was detected only once. The V call is TRBV5-1, the J call TRBJ1-4; TRBD1 aligns across 9 bases. The length of the CDR3 is 16 residues. CDR1 and CDR2 (germline): SGHRS, YFSETQ. The V and J ends lost 6 bases and 2 bases, in that order; junction bases with no gene match: 8. DNA for the CDR3: TGCGCCAGCACCCGACAGGGGGGGACGACTAATGAAAAACTGTTTTTT. Translated: CASTRQGGTTNEKLFF.

The chain has TRBV6-6 and TRBJ2-7, with D maybe TRBD2 (5 bases). V was trimmed by 2 bases and J by 3 bases, leaving 14 bases between them. This CDR3 region has 15 residues. Per germline, CDR1 MNHNY and CDR2 SVGAGI (reference sequence). CDR3 nucleotide sequence: TGTGCCAGCAGTTACCCCCGGGGAGCACACTACGAGCAGTACTTC. Its translation is CASSYPRGAHYEQYF.

In this sample, this clone turned up once. The chain combines TRBV29-1 with TRBJ1-1; unclear D gene. CDR1 and CDR2 (germline): SQVTM, ANQGSEA. The CDR3 extends over 13 amino acids. The V end lost 5 bases, the J end lost 1 base, and 11 bases lay between the germline ends. The CDR3 reads CSVKGLANTEAFF. DNA of the CDR3: TGCAGCGTTAAGGGATTGGCGAACACTGAAGCTTTCTTT.

For this clone: Other DNA variants within this sample encode the same CDR3. The chain is built from TRBV5-1 and TRBJ2-3; D possibly corresponds to TRBD2 (5 bases). Germline values: CDR1 SGHRS, CDR2 YFSETQ. CDR3 size: 13 residues. The ends were cut back, 2 bases at V and 3 bases at J, with 7 bases in the middle. The CDR3 is CASSFRGTDTQYF. The CDR3 DNA reads TGCGCCAGCAGCTTCCGAGGGACAGATACGCAGTATTTT.